The subject of this entry is one T cell receptor beta chain. Its antigen is not identified. Multiplex touch-down PCR amplified TRB using TRB-A and TRB-B pools in one tube. From its re-call of the multiplex PCR reads, TCRdb lists each CDR3 protein once, without DNA. This table holds some 2,000 distinct CDR3 sequences. This sample was taken from a study of T cell clusters in autoimmune cytopenias. Germline V gene lookup returns CDR1 DFQATT and CDR2 SNEGSKA (reference sequence). The CDR3 spans 11 residues. Whole-study results and caveats: TRB repertoire shifts in secondary cytopenia and chronic lymphocytic leukemia mostly reflected lymphoma, not autoimmunity.

Each sample's input was 250 ng genomic DNA, 38,000 or so genome equivalents. These data also featured in a second study, about T cell repertoires in aging, cancer and after chemotherapy. That publication notes: Healthy donor repertoires were recorded over several months to years and showed clear clonal overlap.

The chain employs TRBV20-1 and TRBJ2-7; TCRdb's assignment of TRBD1 cannot be checked, as there is no DNA. This TCR came from a human donor in good health. Input material: peripheral blood. This chain's CDR3 is CSAPLDIVQYF.